This T cell receptor (beta chain) emerged from a study of T cells expressing NK-cell markers. Whole-study context: From sorted CD3+CD56+NKG2C+, CD3+CD56+NKG2C- and CD3+CD56-NKG2C+ T cells came the TCR beta repertoires.

What made the TCR beta cDNA was 5'RACE template switching with UMIs. TCRdb reprocessed the 5' RACE reads, with one entry per CDR3 protein and no DNA. Recorded for this sample: roughly 180,000 distinct CDR3 sequences. In the case of this clonotype: Its antigen is undetermined.

Broader study findings: The CD3+CD56-NKG2C+ fraction of a handful of donors was likewise dominated by these clonotypes.

This CDR3 is 15 amino acids long. Germline CDR1 and CDR2: KGHSH and LQKENI. The specimen was blood T cells: a sorted CD56 or NKG2C T cell subset, CD4+ or CD8+ T cells, or bulk PBMC T cells (not recorded which). The chain combines TRBV18 with TRBJ2-7. The TCR comes from a woman between 18 and 70 years old in good health. The CDR3 loop reads CASSPGGPISYEQYF.